This record looks at one T cell receptor (beta chain) sequence and its context. Looked up from germline, CDR1 is SGHDT and CDR2 is YYEEEE. V was pared by 4 bases and J by 2 bases, with 13 bases between. The CDR3 spans 14 residues. TCR beta chains were sequenced at survey level with immunoSEQ. The repertoire was sequenced with immunoSEQ multiplex PCR; TCRdb's copy has only in-frame clones and lacks some. The table records tens of thousands of clones, just over 90% of them present only once. The chain combines TRBV5-6 with TRBJ2-7; D perhaps matches TRBD2 (6 bases). Sequencing used PBMCs. This receptor was identified in a man aged 40-50 years with rheumatoid arthritis. Here the CDR3 reads CASSPIAVPYEQYF. CDR3 sequence (DNA): TGTGCCAGCAGCCCCATAGCGGTCCCCTACGAGCAGTACTTC.